These T cell receptor beta chains were read from a single sample in a study of OX40 agonist ivuxolimab in advanced cancers. TCRdb keeps only in-frame clones here, not all; method: immunoSEQ multiplex PCR. This sample has fewer than 55,000 clones, with approximately 80% found just once. The input for sequencing was CD4+ or CD8+ T cells sorted from blood, taken in a trial of the OX40 agonist ivuxolimab. The source is an adult with an advanced solid tumor such as melanoma, head and neck, liver or kidney cancer. Both conserved end residues are part of each CDR3. A D gene is named only where the DNA matches it firmly. Clone size is not always given. Where it is, it says once, few, many or a class for expanded clones.

V: TRBV28; size: few; J: TRBJ2-7; D: -; CDR3: CASSSQVPEQYF; DNA: TGTGCCAGCAGTTCACAGGTTCCCGAGCAGTACTTC
V: TRBV7-8; size: -; J: TRBJ1-2; D: TRBD1; CDR3: CASSRTGTYGYTF; DNA: TGTGCCAGCAGCCGGACAGGAACCTATGGCTACACCTTC
V: TRBV5-5; size: -; J: TRBJ2-1; D: -; CDR3: CASTEPGGKYNEQFF; DNA: TGTGCCAGCACGGAGCCCGGGGGCAAATACAATGAGCAGTTCTTC
V: TRBV18; size: -; J: TRBJ2-5; D: -; CDR3: CASSPPVQTETQYF; DNA: TGTGCCAGCTCACCACCGGTGCAGACAGAGACCCAGTACTTC
V: TRBV6-6; size: few; J: TRBJ2-1; D: -; CDR3: CASSYLDRLRYNEQFF; DNA: TGTGCCAGCAGTTACCTTGACAGGCTACGATACAATGAGCAGTTCTTC
V: TRBV7-2; size: -; J: TRBJ2-7; D: TRBD1; CDR3: CASQRARDRGTYEQYF; DNA: TGTGCCAGCCAGAGGGCCCGGGACAGGGGGACCTACGAGCAGTACTTC
V: TRBV5-1; size: -; J: TRBJ2-1; D: TRBD2; CDR3: CASSYTSGGIFYNEQFF; DNA: TGCGCCAGCAGCTACACTAGCGGGGGGATCTTCTACAATGAGCAGTTCTTC
V: TRBV5-1; size: -; J: TRBJ2-2; D: -; CDR3: CASSLMPVENTGELFF; DNA: TGCGCCAGCAGCTTGATGCCGGTCGAGAACACCGGGGAGCTGTTTTTT
V: TRBV5-1; size: once; J: TRBJ2-1; D: TRBD2; CDR3: CATRLAGGNEQFF; DNA: TGCGCCACCCGACTAGCGGGGGGGAATGAGCAGTTCTTC
V: TRBV25-1; size: few; J: TRBJ1-2; D: -; CDR3: CASSVSGDYGYTF; DNA: TGTGCCAGCAGTGTATCAGGGGACTATGGCTACACCTTC
V: TRBV5-4; size: -; J: TRBJ1-2; D: -; CDR3: CASNPAGGQNQRGGYTF; DNA: TGTGCCAGCAATCCGGCCGGCGGGCAGAATCAAAGGGGTGGCTACACCTTC
V: TRBV27; size: -; J: TRBJ2-1; D: TRBD2; CDR3: CASSLERGGHEQFF; DNA: TGTGCCAGCAGTTTAGAGCGGGGGGGCCATGAGCAGTTCTTC
V: TRBV29-1; size: -; J: TRBJ2-3; D: TRBD2; CDR3: CSVGAGGRTDTQYF; DNA: TGCAGCGTAGGAGCGGGGGGGAGGACAGATACGCAGTATTTT
V: TRBV28; size: medium-sized; J: TRBJ2-7; D: -; CDR3: CASSLVYEQYF; DNA: TGTGCCAGCAGTTTAGTCTACGAGCAGTACTTC
V: TRBV4-1; size: -; J: TRBJ1-1; D: TRBD1; CDR3: CASSQDRGQGVAEAFF; DNA: TGCGCCAGCAGCCAAGATAGGGGACAGGGCGTCGCTGAAGCTTTCTTT
V: TRBV6-1; size: -; J: TRBJ2-4; D: TRBD2; CDR3: CASSDTRGGWNIQYF; DNA: TGTGCCAGCAGTGACACGCGGGGGGGCTGGAACATTCAGTACTTC
V: TRBV5-8; size: few; J: TRBJ2-5; D: TRBD2; CDR3: CASSLGLAGGLQETQYF; DNA: TGTGCCAGCAGCTTGGGACTAGCGGGGGGATTACAAGAGACCCAGTACTTC
V: TRBV6-5; size: -; J: TRBJ2-5; D: -; CDR3: CASSAWETQYF; DNA: TGTGCCAGCAGTGCATGGGAGACCCAGTACTTC
V: TRBV10-3; size: -; J: TRBJ2-2; D: TRBD2; CDR3: CAIRLADNTGELFF; DNA: TGTGCCATCCGACTAGCGGATAACACCGGGGAGCTGTTTTTT
V: TRBV6-5; size: -; J: TRBJ1-3; D: -; CDR3: CASRPGPGNTIYF; DNA: TGTGCCAGCCGTCCGGGTCCTGGAAACACCATATATTTT
V: TRBV19; size: medium-sized; J: TRBJ1-5; D: TRBD1; CDR3: CASSTGTGAGGGYQPQHF; DNA: TGTGCCAGTAGTACCGGGACAGGGGCCGGAGGGGGTTATCAGCCCCAGCATTTT
V: TRBV7-2; size: -; J: TRBJ2-2; D: -; CDR3: CASFMGGPATGELFF; DNA: TGTGCCAGCTTTATGGGGGGGCCGGCCACCGGGGAGCTGTTTTTT